This entry lists 14 T cell receptor beta chains sequenced from one sample in a study of T cell responses to AZD1222 COVID-19 vaccine. Assay: immunoSEQ multiplex PCR; the TCRdb copy retains only in-frame clones and omits some. Of around 160,000 clones listed, approximately 94% are singletons. The sequencing here drew on peripheral blood, taken 28 days after the second AZD1222 dose. Every receptor here comes from an adult who received the AZD1222 COVID-19 vaccine.

J is TRBJ2-3 and V is TRBV6-2 or TRBV6-3; D perhaps matches TRBD2 (6 bases). V lost 2 bases to trimming and J lost 2 bases, with 20 bases between them. CDR3 size: 18 residues. CDR1 is MNHEY and CDR2 is SVGEGT in the germline V gene. The CDR3 DNA reads as TGTGCCAGCAGTTACCGGATTTCGGAGGGCCGTGTCACAGATACGCAGTATTTT. Translating gives CASSYRISEGRVTDTQYF.

The chain recombines TRBV11-1 with TRBJ1-1; 7 nucleotides agree with TRBD1. The CDR3 is 15 residues long. CDR1 is SGHAT, CDR2 FQDESV, per germline (reference sequence). Losses at the gene ends were 5 bases for V and 5 bases for J; bases not matched to a gene: 11. The CDR3 coding sequence is TGTGCCAGCAGCATGACGACAGGGAAGGGTACTGAAGCTTTCTTT. Translated, it gives CASSMTTGKGTEAFF.

The chain recombines TRBV9 with TRBJ1-4, with TRBD1 matching 8 bases. This CDR3 region has 17 residues. CDR1 and CDR2 (germline): SGDLS, YYNGEE. Trimming removed 2 bases from V and 6 bases from J; junction bases left unmatched: 12. The CDR3 nucleotides are TGTGCCAGCAGCGTCGACAGGGGAAGCGGGGTTTATGAAAAACTGTTTTTT. This translates into CASSVDRGSGVYEKLFF.

J is TRBJ2-2 and V is TRBV21-1; the table assigns TRBD2, which was not confirmed against the DNA. TRBV21-1 corresponds to a pseudogene. The CDR3 runs 14 residues. The CDR3 here is CASNTSGREGELFF. CDR3 sequence (DNA): TGTGCCAGCAACACTAGCGGGAGGGAAGGGGAGCTGTTTTTT.

Here the CDR3 reads CASSHGTSLEQFF. DNA of the CDR3: TGCGCCAGCAGCCACGGGACTAGTCTTGAGCAGTTCTTC. The genes are TRBV4-1 and TRBJ2-1; TRBD2 matches 8 bases. There are 13 residues in the CDR3. CDR1 is MGHRA and CDR2 is YSYEKL in the germline V gene. After removal of 3 bases from V and 9 bases from J, the junction contained 4 bases not matched to a gene.

The table lists this clone with a count of one. The rearrangement uses TRBV7-9 and TRBJ1-2, with D uncertain. This CDR3 has 14 residues. Germline CDR1 and CDR2: SEHNR and FQNEAQ (reference sequence). Trimming took 5 bases from V and 1 from J, leaving 11 bases between them. The CDR3 protein is CASSGLAFNYGYTF. The CDR3 coding sequence is TGTGCCAGCAGCGGGTTAGCTTTTAACTATGGCTACACCTTC.

The V gene is TRBV5-1, the J gene TRBJ1-2; perhaps TRBD1 as D (5 bases). V lost 0 bases, J lost 6 bases, and 15 bases lay in between. Germline assignment: CDR1 SGHRS and CDR2 YFSETQ. The CDR3 spans 15 residues. CDR3 nucleotides: TGCGCCAGCAGCTTGGAGGGACTGAGTAGGAATGGCTACACCTTC. It encodes CASSLEGLSRNGYTF.

This chain connects TRBV27 to TRBJ2-7; 12 nucleotides agree with TRBD2. The CDR3 loop spans 16 amino acids. Germline CDR1 and CDR2: MNHEY and SMNVEV (reference sequence). V gave up 2 bases and J gave up 1 base; unmatched junction bases: 3. CDR3 protein: CASSLLAGGPSYEQYF. In nucleotides, the CDR3 is TGTGCCAGCAGTTTACTAGCGGGAGGGCCTTCCTACGAGCAGTACTTC.

The rearrangement links TRBV30 to TRBJ1-1; 9 bases match TRBD1. V was clipped by 7 bases and J by 1 base; unmatched bases: 10. The CDR3 extends over 15 amino acids. The germline V gene has CDR1 GTSNPN and CDR2 SVGIG (reference sequence). CDR3 DNA sequence: TGTGCCTCCCAGCTACAGGGGGCGACGAACACTGAAGCTTTCTTT. It specifies CASQLQGATNTEAFF.

The chain carries TRBV30 and TRBJ2-7; D tentatively fits TRBD1 or TRBD2 (6 bases each). V lost 0 bases and J lost 0, with 9 bases in between. Germline V gene data show CDR1 as GTSNPN and CDR2 as SVGIG (reference sequence). The CDR3 extends over 14 amino acids. CDR3 residues: CAWSVGGSSYEQYF. Here the CDR3 DNA reads TGTGCCTGGAGTGTAGGGGGGAGCTCCTACGAGCAGTACTTC.

V gene TRBV5-1 combines with J gene TRBJ2-2; D is perhaps TRBD1 (5 bases). The V gene's germline CDR1 is SGHRS and CDR2 YFSETQ. Trimming cost V 2 bases and J 7 bases, with 18 bases left between them. The CDR3 length is 16 residues. The CDR3 bases are TGCGCCAGCAGCTTCGCGGACAACACGGGTAGCGGGGAGCTGTTTTTT. Its protein product is CASSFADNTGSGELFF. The whole variable domain, filled in from reference TRBV5-1 and TRBJ2-2, reads KAGVTQTPRYLIKTRGQQVTLSCSPISGHRSVSWYQQTPGQGLQFLFEYFSETQRNKGNFPGRFSGRQFSNSRSEMNVSTLELGDSALYLCASSFADNTGSGELFFGEGSRLTVL.

This clone was found once. V gene TRBV2 combines with J gene TRBJ1-5; maybe TRBD1 (5 bases). Trimming shortened V by 3 bases and J by 9 bases, and 12 bases separated the two germline ends. CDR3 length equals 13 residues. The germline V gene encodes CDR1 SNHLY and CDR2 FYNNEI. CDR3 DNA sequence: TGTGCCAGCAGTGACCAATGGGACGCGCCCCAGCATTTT. Translating gives CASSDQWDAPQHF. Variable domain in full (rest from reference TRBV2 and TRBJ1-5): EPEVTQTPSHQVTQMGQEVILRCVPISNHLYFYWYRQILGQKVEFLVSFYNNEISEKSEIFDDQFSVERPDGSNFTLKIRSTKLEDSAMYFCASSDQWDAPQHFGDGTRLSIL.

The gene calls are TRBV13 and TRBJ2-7; TRBD2 agrees at 7 bases. CDR1 PRHDT and CDR2 FYEKMQ come from the germline V gene (reference sequence). The CDR3 consists of 15 residues. The junction had 10 bases not matched to a gene; V was cut back by 5 bases and J by 3 bases. The CDR3: CASSRGRGGNYEQYF. CDR3 nucleotide sequence: TGTGCCAGCAGCCGCGGGAGAGGCGGGAACTACGAGCAGTACTTC.

The chain joins TRBV11-2 to TRBJ1-1; unclear D gene. The ends were cut back, 2 bases at V and 4 bases at J, with 2 bases in the middle. The germline gives CDR1 SGHAT, CDR2 FQNNGV. This CDR3 contains 11 residues. The CDR3 sequence: CASSLITEAFF. The CDR3 nucleotides are TGTGCCAGCAGCTTAATCACTGAAGCTTTCTTT.